One sample yielded the 23 T cell receptor beta chains listed below, sequenced in a study of blood T cell repertoires in COVID-19. Data came from immunoSEQ multiplex PCR; TCRdb stores just in-frame clones and leaves some out. The sample yields 77,000 or so clones, roughly four fifths seen once. Sequenced input: peripheral blood. All receptors derive from a woman aged 80 or over with active or convalescent COVID-19.

The rearrangement uses TRBV27 and TRBJ2-5; 10 nucleotides align to TRBD2. CDR1 is MNHEY, CDR2 SMNVEV, per germline (reference sequence). This CDR3 spans 15 amino acids. Unmatched junction bases numbered 6, after V lost 5 bases and J lost 3 bases. The CDR3 is CASSPAGGGKETQYF. The DNA for the CDR3 is TGTGCCAGCAGTCCAGCGGGGGGGGGAAAAGAGACCCAGTACTTC.

V is TRBV6-4 and J is TRBJ2-1; 8 bases are a match to TRBD2. After removal of 0 bases from V and 12 bases from J, the junction contained 7 bases not matched to a gene. CDR1 and CDR2 (germline): MRHNA, SNTAGT. The CDR3 totals 14 residues. The CDR3 DNA reads TGTGCCAGCAGTGACTCAAGGGCTAGCGGGTGGCAGTTCTTC. Its protein product is CASSDSRASGWQFF.

This chain uses TRBV5-1 with TRBJ1-2, with TRBD1 as a possible D gene (6 bases). V was pared by 2 bases and J by 5 bases, with 7 bases between. The CDR3 is made up of 12 amino acids. CDR1 is SGHRS, CDR2 YFSETQ, per germline. The CDR3 DNA reads TGCGCCAGCAGCTTAACAGGGTATGGCTACACCTTC. This encodes CASSLTGYGYTF.

The chain links TRBV6-2 or TRBV6-3 to TRBJ2-3; 10 positions match TRBD2. The CDR3 is made up of 16 amino acids. Trimming at V came to 4 bases and at J to 1 base, leaving 5 bases not matched to a gene. Germline V lookup: CDR1 MNHEY, CDR2 SVGEGT. CDR3 in DNA: TGTGCCAGCAGTTGGCTAGCGGGGGATGGCACAGATACGCAGTATTTT. It encodes CASSWLAGDGTDTQYF.

The V and J genes are TRBV6-2 or TRBV6-3 and TRBJ1-1, with 7 positions matching TRBD1. CDR1 and CDR2 (germline): MNHEY, SVGEGT. With V trimmed by 6 bases and J by 6 bases, 10 bases remained unmatched. CDR3 size: 14 residues. CDR3 coding DNA: TGTGCCAGCAGCCTCCGAACAGGGGACCCTGAAGCTTTCTTT. It translates to CASSLRTGDPEAFF.

Only a few counts were recorded for this clone. V gene TRBV6-1 combines with J gene TRBJ2-3, with 7 bases lining up with TRBD2. CDR3 length equals 16 residues. V dropped 0 bases and J dropped 2; count of bases not matched to a gene: 5. The V gene's germline CDR1 is MNHNS and CDR2 SASEGT. CDR3 residues: CASSEALADPTDTQYF. CDR3 nucleotides: TGTGCCAGCAGTGAAGCCCTAGCGGACCCCACAGATACGCAGTATTTT.

This clone was seen a few times. J is TRBJ2-2 and V is TRBV7-2; maybe TRBD2 (5 bases). The germline gives CDR1 SGHTA, CDR2 FQGNSA. CDR3 size: 15 residues. Trimming took off 7 bases at V and 2 bases at J, with 14 bases between the two ends. The CDR3: CASKAAKANTGELFF. CDR3 nucleotides: TGTGCCAGCAAAGCGGCCAAGGCAAACACCGGGGAGCTGTTTTTT.

The count of this clone is one. The chain recombines TRBV5-6 with TRBJ2-7; TRBD1 aligns across 7 bases. With 4 bases clipped from V and 2 bases from J, the junction kept 9 bases outside the gene matches. Germline V gives CDR1 SGHDT, CDR2 YYEEEE. The CDR3 is 15 amino acids. The CDR3 sequence: CASSKTGSPPYEQYF. CDR3 nucleotide sequence: TGTGCCAGCAGCAAGACAGGGTCCCCCCCCTACGAGCAGTACTTC.

The chain carries TRBV2 and TRBJ1-5, with D tentatively TRBD1 (6 bases). Germline-derived CDR1 and CDR2 are SNHLY and FYNNEI. Trimming pared 9 bases from V and 6 bases from J, leaving 15 bases between. The CDR3 covers 13 residues. The chain's CDR3 is CASWEGGVQPQHF. The CDR3 DNA reads TGTGCCAGTTGGGAGGGGGGCGTTCAGCCCCAGCATTTT.

The chain recombines TRBV15 with TRBJ1-1; D remains unclear. Germline values: CDR1 LNHNV, CDR2 YYDKDF (reference sequence). The CDR3 has 15 amino acids. The germline V and J ends were trimmed by 3 bases and 4 bases, with 15 bases remaining between them. CDR3 protein: CATSSPQSGSTEAFF. CDR3 nucleotide sequence: TGTGCCACCAGCAGTCCGCAAAGCGGGAGCACTGAAGCTTTCTTT.

The gene calls are TRBV6-5 and TRBJ1-1; a weak D match, TRBD1 (6 bases). Germline CDR1 and CDR2: MNHEY and SVGAGI. Between the trimmed V and J ends, which lost 0 bases and 7 bases, there was a span of 18 bases. CDR3 length: 16 residues. DNA of the CDR3: TGTGCCAGCAGTTACTCGACTGGGGGCATAGAGGATGAAGCTTTCTTT. It is translated as CASSYSTGGIEDEAFF.

The chain carries TRBV7-2 and TRBJ1-1, with unresolved D. This CDR3 comprises 15 residues. From germline, CDR1 is SGHTA and CDR2 FQGNSA. The ends were cut back, 3 bases at V and 2 bases at J, with 13 bases in the middle. CDR3 nucleotide sequence: TGTGCCAGCAGCTTCAGCAGTGGACTAAACACTGAAGCTTTCTTT. It yields the protein CASSFSSGLNTEAFF.

This chain joins TRBV2 and TRBJ2-1; 10 bases align to TRBD2. Trimming cost V 4 bases and J 0 bases; bases outside gene matches: 9. The CDR3 sequence is 18 residues long. Germline loops: CDR1 SNHLY, CDR2 FYNNEI. This chain's CDR3 is CASSGIAGGRSSYNEQFF. CDR3 DNA: TGTGCCAGCAGTGGGATAGCGGGGGGCAGGAGCTCCTACAATGAGCAGTTCTTC.

The V and J genes are TRBV12-3 or TRBV12-4 and TRBJ1-1; 9 bases agree with TRBD1. Unmatched junction bases numbered 2, after V lost 5 bases and J lost 4 bases. This CDR3 contains 13 residues. CDR3 region: CASSKQGATEAFF. CDR3 in DNA: TGTGCCAGCAGTAAACAGGGGGCCACTGAAGCTTTCTTT.

This clone occurred once. The chain links TRBV18 to TRBJ2-2, with 8 nucleotides matching TRBD1. This CDR3 region has 16 residues. Germline loops: CDR1 KGHSH, CDR2 LQKENI. The V gene end was trimmed by 0 bases and the J gene end by 6 bases; junction bases not matched to a gene: 6. The CDR3 DNA reads as TGTGCCAGCTCACCACCGAACAGGGGGACGGCCGGGGAGCTGTTTTTT. Its translation: CASSPPNRGTAGELFF.

The rearrangement links TRBV6-5 to TRBJ2-2, with 8 positions matching TRBD2. Germline CDR1 and CDR2: MNHEY and SVGAGI. The CDR3 sequence is 15 residues long. V shed 2 bases, J shed 5 bases, and the junction held 4 bases outside the gene matches. Here the CDR3 DNA reads TGTGCCAGCAGTTACCGGGGGGGGCGTACCGGGGAGCTGTTTTTT. Its translation: CASSYRGGRTGELFF.

The table lists this clone with a count of one. The V call is TRBV4-3, the J call TRBJ2-5; TRBD1 might be the D (6 bases). This CDR3 has 15 residues. V was clipped by 0 bases and J by 3 bases, with 11 bases between them. Germline V lookup: CDR1 LGHNA, CDR2 YSLEER. For the CDR3, the DNA is TGCGCCAGCAGCCAAGATTACCCAGGGGAAGAGACCCAGTACTTC. Its protein is CASSQDYPGEETQYF.

For the CDR3, the DNA is TGCGCCAGCAGTCAATCCCTCACGGTACAGAAAAATAGCAATCAGCCCCAGCATTTT. Its protein is CASSQSLTVQKNSNQPQHF. This rearrangement joins TRBV23-1 to TRBJ1-5; no definite D call. TRBV23-1 is sorted into the ORF group, with uncertain function. This CDR3 region has 19 residues. Trimming removed 0 bases at V and 0 bases at J, with 18 bases between.

The chain joins TRBV11-2 to TRBJ2-1; a possible D gene is TRBD1 (8 bases). Germline CDR1 SGHAT, CDR2 FQNNGV. The CDR3 contains 15 residues. V was pared by 4 bases and J by 5 bases, with 15 bases between. The CDR3 reads CASSSTGGAHNEQFF. Here the CDR3 DNA reads TGTGCCAGCAGCTCCACAGGGGGGGCTCACAATGAGCAGTTCTTC.

The rearrangement joins TRBV7-2 to TRBJ1-2; 9 bases are shared with TRBD1. Losses at the gene ends were 2 bases for V and 5 bases for J; bases not matched to a gene: 3. Germline V lookup: CDR1 SGHTA, CDR2 FQGNSA. The CDR3 spans 14 residues. The CDR3 protein is CASSLRDRAYGYTF. CDR3 DNA sequence: TGTGCCAGCAGCTTACGGGACAGGGCTTATGGCTACACCTTC.

This clone was seen a few times. The V gene is TRBV6-4, the J gene TRBJ2-2; 7 bases are a match to TRBD1. The germline V gene encodes CDR1 MRHNA and CDR2 SNTAGT. The CDR3 runs 16 residues. V dropped 7 bases and J dropped 1; count of bases not matched to a gene: 9. This chain's CDR3 is CASTDSGTENTGELFF. The DNA of the CDR3 is TGTGCCAGCACCGATTCCGGGACAGAGAACACCGGGGAGCTGTTTTTT.

The genes are TRBV30 and TRBJ1-2; the D is unclear. The ends were cut back, 3 bases at V and 4 bases at J, with 15 bases in the middle. The CDR3 loop spans 14 amino acids. The germline V gene has CDR1 GTSNPN and CDR2 SVGIG (reference sequence). The CDR3 reads CAWRGPRRAYGYTF. CDR3 nucleotides: TGTGCCTGGAGGGGTCCTCGGAGAGCCTATGGCTACACCTTC.

V is TRBV18 and J is TRBJ1-4; 11 bases align to TRBD1. The J segment lost 6 bases and the V segment lost 0 bases, leaving 6 bases of the junction unmatched. This CDR3 comprises 17 residues. CDR1 and CDR2 from the germline V gene are KGHSH and LQKENI. CDR3 in amino acids: CASSPPKGGQGDEKLFF. The DNA for the CDR3 is TGTGCCAGCTCACCACCGAAAGGGGGACAGGGGGATGAAAAACTGTTTTTT.